This is a list of T cell receptor beta chains from one sample in a study of regulatory and conventional T cells in RAG deficiency. The assay was immunoSEQ multiplex PCR, and TCRdb's table has in-frame clones only and misses some. Of 15,000 to 20,000 clones listed, around 90% were seen once; the top ten hold over 1.3%. These records were also assigned to another study, of regulatory T cells.

The sequenced sample consisted of Tregs sorted from blood. The receptors were gathered from a human donor in good health. The CDR3 runs from the conserved cysteine through the conserved F or W. The D gene is left open where the match is weak. Rows give clone size only sometimes, using once, few, many, or a class for an expanded clone.

TRBJ1-5 NA few TRBV4-1 TGCGCCAGCAGCCAAGATATACGACAGACTAGCAATCAGCCCCAGCATTTT CASSQDIRQTSNQPQHF
TRBJ2-7 NA NA TRBV29-1 TGCAGCGTTCACACAGTCTACGAGCAGTACTTC CSVHTVYEQYF
TRBJ1-1 NA once TRBV28 TGTGCCAGCAGCGTGGTAACAGGACTTGATGCTGAAGCTTTCTTT CASSVVTGLDAEAFF
TRBJ1-6 NA few TRBV18 TGTGCCAGCTCACCAGGGGGCCGTTCACCCCTCCACTTT CASSPGGRSPLHF
TRBJ1-3 NA NA TRBV5-1 TGCGCCAGCAGCTGGGGTGACTCTGGAAACACCATATATTTT CASSWGDSGNTIYF
TRBJ2-1 TRBD2 NA TRBV28 TGTGCCAGCACCCCTCGTTGGGGGACTAGCGGGAGGTGGGAGCAGTTCTTC CASTPRWGTSGRWEQFF
TRBJ2-1 TRBD2 NA TRBV7-3 TGTGCCAGCAGCTTCTTTGCGGGAGGAAATGAGCAGTTCTTC CASSFFAGGNEQFF
TRBJ1-1 TRBD1 NA TRBV9 TGTGCCAGCAGCGGGACAGGGGGGAACACTGAAGCTTTCTTT CASSGTGGNTEAFF
TRBJ2-1 NA few TRBV9 TGTGCCAGCAGCTTCAGACGCAATGAGCAGTTCTTC CASSFRRNEQFF
TRBJ1-1 NA once TRBV6-6 TGTGCCAGCAGCCCCGGGGCGGGGTCTGAAGCTTTCTTT CASSPGAGSEAFF
TRBJ1-1 TRBD1 NA TRBV18 TGTGCCAGCTCACAGGGGGCTTACACTGAAGCTTTCTTT CASSQGAYTEAFF
TRBJ1-2 NA NA TRBV6-5 TGTGCCAGCAGTTACTCGAGAGTTGCACAGAACTATGGCTACACCTTC CASSYSRVAQNYGYTF
TRBJ2-3 TRBD1 NA TRBV6-1 TGTGCCAGCAGTGTCCGGACCAGCACGGGACAGGGGGCGGCAGATACGCAGTATTTT CASSVRTSTGQGAADTQYF
TRBJ2-7 TRBD1 NA TRBV19 TGTGCCAGTAGTATGTGGGGTCCCGGGACAGAAACCCCCTACGAGCAGTACTTC CASSMWGPGTETPYEQYF
TRBJ2-3 TRBD2 NA TRBV5-1 TGCGCCAGCAGCTTGGACGGGGGGGCAGATACGCAGTATTTT CASSLDGGADTQYF
TRBJ1-1 TRBD1 NA TRBV5-3 TGTGCCAGGGTAGACAGGGAGGTTCTTAAAGCTTTCTTT CARVDREVLKAFF
TRBJ2-1 TRBD2 NA TRBV5-8 TGTGCCAGCGGACTAGCGGGGGACAATGAGCAGTTCTTC CASGLAGDNEQFF
TRBJ1-6 TRBD1 NA TRBV6-1 TGTGCCAGCAGTGAAAAGGTGCCAGTTCCGGGACAGGTTATCGATTCACCCCTCCACTTT CASSEKVPVPGQVIDSPLHF
TRBJ1-2 TRBD1 NA TRBV7-3 TGTGCCAGCAGCCCGTCCCCCGGGACAGTTAACTATGGCTACACCTTC CASSPSPGTVNYGYTF
TRBJ1-6 NA once TRBV6-5 TGTGCCAGCAGTGTCGGACAACTAAATAATTCACCCCTCCACTTT CASSVGQLNNSPLHF
TRBJ2-7 TRBD2 NA TRBV29-1 TGCAGCGTTGGAGGGCGACTAGCGGGACGCGAGCAGTACTTC CSVGGRLAGREQYF
TRBJ2-5 NA NA TRBV19 TGTGCCAGTAGCTTATTCCGGGGCCTACAAGAGACCCAGTACTTC CASSLFRGLQETQYF
TRBJ2-3 TRBD2 NA TRBV6-6 TGTGCCAGCAGACTCACTCGCGGGAGGGCCACAGATACGCAGTATTTT CASRLTRGRATDTQYF
TRBJ2-2 NA NA TRBV19 TGTGCCAGTAGTACTAACACCGGGGAGCTGTTTTTT CASSTNTGELFF
TRBJ2-7 NA NA TRBV5-1 TGCGCCAGCAGCGTAGCTATTGGGGGAGCGGGCTACGAGCAGTACTTC CASSVAIGGAGYEQYF
TRBJ1-2 NA NA TRBV29-1 TGCAGCGTTGGGGCAGCTAACTATGGCTACACCTTC CSVGAANYGYTF
TRBJ1-2 NA once TRBV29-1 TGCAGCGTTGGGCCGGGGGCGCTTATCAATAGCTACACCTTC CSVGPGALINSYTF
TRBJ2-7 NA NA TRBV5-4 TGTGCCAGCAGCCAAGATCTTATACCTTATGAGCAGTACTTC CASSQDLIPYEQYF
TRBJ2-1 NA few TRBV11-2 TGTGCCAGCAGCTTGATTGGGAGCTCCTACAATGAGCAGTTCTTC CASSLIGSSYNEQFF
TRBJ2-1 TRBD2 NA TRBV27 TGTGCCAGCAGTTCCAGGGTGGCTAGCGGGAGAAGGGTTTTTGATGAGCAGTTCTTC CASSSRVASGRRVFDEQFF
TRBJ2-3 TRBD2 once TRBV7-3 TGTGCCAGCAGCTTAAAACCGGGGGGTGCAGATACGCAGTATTTT CASSLKPGGADTQYF
TRBJ1-2 NA few TRBV5-1 TGCGCCAGCAGCCCCGCGGACAGTAGGGGCTACACCTTC CASSPADSRGYTF
TRBJ2-1 NA NA TRBV5-1 TGCGCCAGCAGCTTGGGAGGGGGTCCCTACAATGAGCAGTTCTTC CASSLGGGPYNEQFF
TRBJ2-3 TRBD1 once TRBV27 TGTGCCAGCAGTAGACAGGGATCGAGCACAGATACGCAGTATTTT CASSRQGSSTDTQYF
TRBJ1-3 NA NA TRBV11-2 TGTGCCAGCAGCTTAACGGCTGGGAAGTCTGGAAACACCATATATTTT CASSLTAGKSGNTIYF
TRBJ2-7 TRBD2 NA TRBV10-3 TGTGCCATCAGGGAGACTAGCGGGATCGGCTACGAGCAGTACTTC CAIRETSGIGYEQYF
TRBJ1-1 TRBD1 NA TRBV18 TGTGCCAGCTCACCGGACGGACGAAGCAGGGGGCAGGACACTGAAGCTTTCTTT CASSPDGRSRGQDTEAFF
TRBJ1-2 NA NA TRBV6-1 TGTGCCAGCAGTCCCCTCGAGGGCTACACCTTC CASSPLEGYTF
TRBJ1-6 TRBD1 NA TRBV18 TGTGCCAGCTCACAGGGACAGAATAATTCACCCCTCCACTTT CASSQGQNNSPLHF
TRBJ2-1 NA once TRBV11-3 TGTGCCAGCAGCTTAGGTACAGGAGGCTACAATGAGCAGTTCTTC CASSLGTGGYNEQFF
TRBJ1-2 NA NA TRBV5-4 TGTGCCAGCAGCTTGGGAGGGGCAAAGGACTATGGCTACACCTTC CASSLGGAKDYGYTF
TRBJ1-1 NA NA TRBV25-1 TGTGCCAGCATGGTCAACACTGAAGCTTTCTTT CASMVNTEAFF
TRBJ2-2 NA NA TRBV11-1 TGTGCCAGCAGATTTAGCGGACCCGCGAACACCGGGGAGCTGTTTTTT CASRFSGPANTGELFF
TRBJ1-4 NA few TRBV28 TGTGCCAGCAGTACGGACAGTAATGAAAAACTGTTTTTT CASSTDSNEKLFF
TRBJ1-3 NA NA TRBV7-8 TGTGCCAGCAGCGCTTTACTCTCTGGAAACACCATATATTTT CASSALLSGNTIYF
TRBJ1-2 NA NA TRBV5-1 TGCGCCAGCAGCTTGGTAGGCAGGGAGGCAGGCTACACCTTC CASSLVGREAGYTF
TRBJ2-5 NA NA TRBV6-1 TGTGCCAGCAGTGAGGGCTTAATCTTGGAGACCCAGTACTTC CASSEGLILETQYF
TRBJ1-3 TRBD1 few TRBV6-4 TGTGCCAGCAGTGACCCCGTCGGGACAGTTCCCTCTGGAAACACCATATATTTT CASSDPVGTVPSGNTIYF
TRBJ1-5 TRBD1 NA TRBV2 TGTGCCAGCAGTGATCCGGGACAGGCCTTCAATCAGCCCCAGCATTTT CASSDPGQAFNQPQHF
TRBJ1-1 NA once TRBV18 TGTGCCAGCTCACCTGAGATGAGCACTGAAGCTTTCTTT CASSPEMSTEAFF
TRBJ1-1 NA NA TRBV19 TGTGCCAGTAGTTTTGGACTGAGGAACACTGAAGCTTTCTTT CASSFGLRNTEAFF
TRBJ2-2 TRBD2 NA TRBV27 TGTGCCAGCAGTAAGGGACTAGCGGGAGAGGCCGGGGAGCTGTTTTTT CASSKGLAGEAGELFF
TRBJ1-2 NA NA TRBV9 TGTGCCAGCAGCGTAGCGAGGGCCCTAAACTATGGCTACACCTTC CASSVARALNYGYTF